This T cell receptor beta chain originates from a study of T cell responses to AZD1222 COVID-19 vaccine. Whole-study results and caveats: CD4 TCRs linked to vaccination spanned spike, dominating at 160-218 and 743-854.

V was trimmed by 4 bases and J by 4 bases, leaving 9 bases between them. CDR1 is SGHKS and CDR2 is YYEKEE in the germline V gene (reference sequence). The CDR3 has 12 residues. In the case of this clone: The antigen remains unidentified.

Sequenced by immunoSEQ multiplex PCR; TCRdb stores in-frame clones only, minus some. Seen here are fewer than 120,000 clones, about 95% observed once, and the top ten hold around 2.8%. V is TRBV5-5 and J is TRBJ2-7; possibly TRBD1 for D (5 bases). The specimen comprised peripheral blood, sampled 28 days after the second AZD1222 dose. This receptor was obtained from an adult who received the AZD1222 COVID-19 vaccine. In nucleotides, the CDR3 is TGTGCCAGCAGCCCGCAGGGTTACGAGCAGTACTTC. Protein product: CASSPQGYEQYF.